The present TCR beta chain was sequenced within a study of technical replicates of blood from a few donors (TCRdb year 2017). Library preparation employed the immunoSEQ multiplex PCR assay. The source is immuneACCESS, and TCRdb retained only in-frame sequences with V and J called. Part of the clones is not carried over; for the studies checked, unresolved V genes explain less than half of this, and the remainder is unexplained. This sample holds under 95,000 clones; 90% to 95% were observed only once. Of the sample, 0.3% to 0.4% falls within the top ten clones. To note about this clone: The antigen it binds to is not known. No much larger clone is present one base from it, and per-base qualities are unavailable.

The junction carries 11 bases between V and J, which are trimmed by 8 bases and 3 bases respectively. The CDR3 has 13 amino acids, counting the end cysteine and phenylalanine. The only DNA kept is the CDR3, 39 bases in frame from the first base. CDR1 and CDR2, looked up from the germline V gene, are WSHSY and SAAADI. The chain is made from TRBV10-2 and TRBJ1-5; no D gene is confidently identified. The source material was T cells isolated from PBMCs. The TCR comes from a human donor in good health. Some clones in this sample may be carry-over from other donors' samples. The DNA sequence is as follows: TGCGCCAGCTCAGAGGGTTACAATCAGCCCCAGCATTTT. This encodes CASSEGYNQPQHF.